This passage covers 27 T cell receptor beta chains from one sample sequenced in a study of Graves' ophthalmopathy and Graves' hyperthyroidism. The TCR beta CDR3 regions underwent amplification from RNA transcripts. HTBI primers were employed in first-round RT-PCR, then a second-round multiplex PCR followed. TCRdb re-called the multiplex PCR reads through MiXCR, storing one row per CDR3 protein. The data contain some 750,000 distinct CDR3 sequences, 40% of them seen just once; the ten biggest clones take up about 40%. Sequencing was carried out using peripheral blood. The receptors originated from an adult man with Graves' ophthalmopathy.

Here the CDR3 DNA reads TGTGCCAGTTCCGGGGCAGATACTTTTCTGGAAGCTTTCTTT. This encodes CASSGADTFLEAFF. The genes are TRBV19 and TRBJ1-1; tentatively, D is TRBD1 (5 bases). Germline V gene lookup returns CDR1 LNHDA and CDR2 SQIVND (reference sequence). V shed 8 bases and J shed 8 bases, with 21 bases lying between them. CDR3 length equals 14 residues.

The sample holds many counts of this clonotype. The chain recombines TRBV7-8 with TRBJ2-5; TRBD1 matches 7 bases. Germline CDR1 is SGHVS and CDR2 is FQNEAQ. V was clipped by 3 bases and J by 2 bases; unmatched bases: 3. CDR3 length: 14 amino acids. The CDR3 DNA sequence: TGTGCCAGCAGCTTCTCGACAGGGCAAGAGACCCAGTACTTC. As protein: CASSFSTGQETQYF.

This clonotype occurred many times. The chain carries TRBV7-9 and TRBJ2-5; perhaps TRBD2 as D (5 bases). The CDR3 loop spans 13 amino acids. V lost 5 bases, J lost 5 bases, and 12 bases lay in between. CDR1 is SEHNR and CDR2 is FQNEAQ in the germline V gene (reference sequence). The CDR3 reads CASSASGRETQYF. DNA for the CDR3: TGTGCCAGCAGCGCAAGCGGTAGGGAGACCCAGTACTTC.

This clonotype was counted a single time. This may arise from a read error, as a much more abundant clone is one base away. V is TRBV19 and J is TRBJ2-2; unclear D gene. The CDR3 covers 14 residues. The ends were cut back, 3 bases at V and 2 bases at J, with 7 bases in the middle. CDR1 and CDR2 (germline): LNHDA, SQIVND (reference sequence). This chain's CDR3 is CASSIKGNTGELFF. CDR3 coding DNA: TGTGCCAGTAGTATCAAGGGTAACACCGGGGAGCTGTTTTTT.

The J gene is TRBJ1-5, the V gene TRBV24-1; no definite D call. Trimming took 11 bases from V and 7 from J, leaving 20 bases between them. The CDR3 has 14 residues. From germline, CDR1 is KGHDR and CDR2 SFDVKD. CDR3 in DNA: TGTGCCAGCTCACCCAACCAGGTTGGACAGCCCCAGCATTTT. It is translated as CASSPNQVGQPQHF.

The V gene is TRBV6-1, the J gene TRBJ1-1; D may be TRBD1 (6 bases). The CDR3 consists of 14 residues. The V end lost 4 bases, the J end lost 1 base, and 10 bases lay between the germline ends. CDR1 is MNHNS and CDR2 is SASEGT in the germline V gene. The CDR3, as DNA: TGTGCCAGCAGTGTTACGGACAGGAACACTGAAGCTTTCTTT. It specifies CASSVTDRNTEAFF.

In nucleotides, the CDR3 is TGCAGTGCGCGTAGCCTTAACGGAAGACAGTCCTCCTACGAGCAGTACTTC. Its translation is CSARSLNGRQSSYEQYF. The chain combines TRBV29-1 with TRBJ2-7; D is perhaps TRBD1 (5 bases). Germline V lookup: CDR1 SQVTM, CDR2 ANQGSEA. The CDR3 has 17 residues.

This clonotype was picked up many times. The chain couples TRBV7-2 to TRBJ2-7; D unclear. Trimming removed 4 bases from V and 3 bases from J, with 7 bases in between. Germline V gives CDR1 SGHTA, CDR2 FQGNSA. The CDR3 is made up of 12 amino acids. The CDR3 DNA reads as TGTGCCAGCAGCTCAATAGACTACGAGCAGTACTTC. It codes for CASSSIDYEQYF.

The rearrangement links TRBV12-3 or TRBV12-4 to TRBJ2-7; 7 nucleotides match TRBD2. V dropped 3 bases and J dropped 4; count of bases not matched to a gene: 12. The CDR3 totals 16 residues. CDR3 sequence reads: CASSFQGGVGGYEQYF. CDR3 DNA: TGTGCCAGCAGTTTCCAGGGAGGGGTGGGGGGATACGAGCAGTACTTC.

Concerning this clonotype itself: A much larger clone differs from this one at a single base, so this may be a read error. The chain recombines TRBV2 with TRBJ2-7, with D unresolved. The J call may be mistaken, given a closer DNA end match to TRBJ2-1. The CDR3 length is 11 residues. Germline V gene data show CDR1 as SNHLY and CDR2 as FYNNEI. The CDR3 region is CASSEWGEQFF. Written as DNA, the CDR3 is TGTGCCAGCAGTGAATGGGGTGAGCAGTTCTTC.

This clonotype was detected ten times or more. The rearrangement links TRBV7-9 to TRBJ1-6, with TRBD1 identical over 7 bases. This CDR3 has 13 residues. Germline CDR1 and CDR2: SEHNR and FQNEAQ (reference sequence). J was trimmed by 9 bases and V by 4 bases; bases with no gene match: 3. The CDR3 protein is CASSYGQASPLHF. The CDR3 DNA sequence: TGTGCCAGCAGCTACGGACAGGCTTCACCCCTCCACTTT.

This clonotype came up once. The chain is built from TRBV7-9 and TRBJ2-5; tentatively, D is TRBD2 (6 bases). This CDR3 spans 14 amino acids. CDR1 and CDR2 from the germline V gene are SEHNR and FQNEAQ (reference sequence). The V end lost 4 bases, the J end lost 4 bases, and 13 bases lay between the germline ends. CDR3 DNA: TGTGCCAGCAGCTCAGCTGGGAGGAGAGAGACCCAGTACTTC. It encodes CASSSAGRRETQYF.

The chain employs TRBV9 and TRBJ2-7; TRBD1 is a possible D gene (5 bases). This CDR3 comprises 11 residues. Germline V lookup: CDR1 SGDLS, CDR2 YYNGEE. In nucleotides, the CDR3 is TGTGCTAGGCAGGGCCGGGACGAGCAGTACTTC. Its translation is CARQGRDEQYF.

This chain links TRBV2 with TRBJ2-7; the D gene is possibly TRBD1 (6 bases). Trimming shortened V by 6 bases and J by 0 bases, and 12 bases separated the two germline ends. CDR1 SNHLY and CDR2 FYNNEI come from the germline V gene. This CDR3 region has 14 residues. Here the CDR3 reads CASSDDRFSYEQYF. DNA of the CDR3: TGTGCCAGCAGCGATGACAGGTTCTCCTACGAGCAGTACTTC.

There are a few counts of this clonotype. The CDR3 here is CASSINRGFSAYEQYF. In DNA, the CDR3 is TGTGCCAGCAGCATAAACAGGGGGTTCTCGGCCTACGAGCAGTACTTC. The chain joins TRBV7-2 to TRBJ2-7; 8 nucleotides line up with TRBD1. CDR1 is SGHTA and CDR2 is FQGNSA in the germline V gene. The length of the CDR3 is 16 residues. V was clipped by 5 bases and J by 2 bases; unmatched bases: 11. The variable domain in full, completed from reference TRBV7-2 and TRBJ2-7, reads GAGVSQSPSNKVTEKGKDVELRCDPISGHTALYWYRQSLGQGLEFLIYFQGNSAPDKSGLPSDRFSAERTGGSVSTLTIQRTQQEDSAVYLCASSINRGFSAYEQYFGPGTRLTVT.

In the case of this clonotype: The germline gene is not matched at one end of the junction; a read error may be the cause. V is TRBV5-1 and J is TRBJ1-4; 7 bases agree with TRBD1. Per the germline V gene, CDR1 is SGHRS and CDR2 is YFSETQ. The CDR3 is made up of 14 amino acids. In nucleotides, the CDR3 is TGCGTCAGCAGCCCAGGGGGGGCAAATGAAAAACTGTTTTTT. This gives the protein CVSSPGGANEKLFF. The whole variable domain, filled in from reference TRBV5-1 and TRBJ1-4, reads KAGVTQTPRYLIKTRGQQVTLSCSPISGHRSVSWYQQTPGQGLQFLFEYFSETQRNKGNFPGRFSGRQFSNSRSEMNVSTLELGDSALYLCVSSPGGANEKLFFGSGTQLSVL.

A word on this clonotype: An end of the junction differs from the germline gene, which may be a read error. The chain recombines TRBV11-1 with TRBJ2-7; TRBD2 matches 10 bases. The CDR3 extends over 17 amino acids. CDR1 and CDR2 from the germline V gene are SGHAT and FQDESV (reference sequence). CDR3: CASSLGASGRSFREQYF. CDR3 DNA sequence: TGCGCCAGCAGCTTAGGGGCTAGCGGGAGAAGCTTCCGCGAGCAGTACTTC.

In DNA, the CDR3 is TGTGCCAGCAGCCCCGGGACTAGGAGACCCTTAGAGACCCAGTACTTC. It codes for CASSPGTRRPLETQYF. J is TRBJ2-5 and V is TRBV7-8; 8 nucleotides agree with TRBD2. Germline CDR1 SGHVS, CDR2 FQNEAQ. Losses at the gene ends were 5 bases for V and 4 bases for J; bases not matched to a gene: 12. This CDR3 comprises 16 residues.

V is TRBV14 and J is TRBJ2-5, with D possibly called TRBD1 or TRBD2 (5 bases each). Trimming left V 4 bases short and J 4 bases short, with 16 bases between. This CDR3 is 15 amino acids long. Germline V gene lookup returns CDR1 SGHDN and CDR2 FVKESK. The CDR3 protein is CASSRDYGALETQYF. Written as DNA, the CDR3 is TGTGCCAGCAGCCGAGACTACGGGGCGTTAGAGACCCAGTACTTC.

This sequence joins TRBV19 and TRBJ2-7; TRBD2 matches 13 bases. Germline CDR1 is LNHDA and CDR2 is SQIVND (reference sequence). V trimming: 1 base; J trimming: 4 bases; junction bases outside the gene matches: 4. CDR3 length: 16 amino acids. In DNA, the CDR3 is TGTGCCAGTAGTATAGCACTAGCGGGGGGGCGATACGAGCAGTACTTC. This codes for CASSIALAGGRYEQYF.

V is TRBV2 and J is TRBJ2-5; 9 nucleotides align to TRBD1. Germline CDR1 reads SNHLY; CDR2 reads FYNNEI. The junction had 8 bases not matched to a gene; V was cut back by 5 bases and J by 4 bases. There are 15 residues in the CDR3. DNA for the CDR3: TGTGCCAGCAGTCGTCGGGACAGGGTTCGAGAGACCCAGTACTTC. Translation: CASSRRDRVRETQYF.

CDR3 sequence reads: CASSWTGSGAYVLTF. The CDR3 DNA reads as TGTGCCAGCAGTTGGACAGGGTCAGGTGCCTACGTCCTGACTTTC. The chain is built from TRBV25-1 and TRBJ2-6; 8 nucleotides line up with TRBD1. V shed 5 bases, J shed 11 bases, and the junction held 11 bases outside the gene matches. Germline lookup yields CDR1 MGHDK and CDR2 SYGVNS. The CDR3 has 15 amino acids.

V is TRBV10-3 and J is TRBJ1-3, with D possibly TRBD1 on 6 matching bases. The germline gives CDR1 ENHRY, CDR2 SYGVKD. The ends were cut back, 10 bases at V and 8 bases at J, with 30 bases in the middle. CDR3 length equals 17 residues. CDR3 amino acids: CASSGEKRDGGRDTIYF. Here the CDR3 DNA reads TGTGCCAGCAGCGGAGAGAAGAGGGACGGGGGCAGGGACACCATATATTTT.

This clonotype was detected only a few times. The chain combines TRBV7-9 with TRBJ2-2, with TRBD2 identical over 10 bases. J gave up 6 bases and V 5 bases, and 9 bases lay outside the gene matches. In germline, CDR1 is SEHNR, CDR2 FQNEAQ (reference sequence). The CDR3 extends over 16 amino acids. The CDR3 region has the DNA TGTGCCAGCAGCGCCACTAGCGGGGTCTCATCCGGGGAGCTGTTTTTT. It codes for CASSATSGVSSGELFF.

This clonotype was detected only a few times. This chain uses TRBV7-9 with TRBJ2-2; D is ambiguous. CDR3 length: 15 amino acids. CDR1 SEHNR and CDR2 FQNEAQ come from the germline V gene (reference sequence). V was pared by 1 base and J by 6 bases, with 12 bases between. This CDR3 is CASSLGARRAGELFF. CDR3 DNA: TGTGCCAGCAGCTTAGGGGCCAGACGCGCCGGGGAGCTGTTTTTT.

This clonotype was seen more than once but under ten times. The V gene is TRBV9, the J gene TRBJ2-2; no definite D call. The CDR3 is made up of 14 amino acids. Trimming removed 1 base at V and 8 bases at J, with 12 bases between. CDR1 and CDR2 (germline): SGDLS, YYNGEE. The DNA of the CDR3 is TGTGCCAGCAGCGTAAAAAGTAACGGGGGGGAGCTGTTTTTT. Protein sequence: CASSVKSNGGELFF.

The chain employs TRBV10-3 and TRBJ1-6; weak D call: TRBD1 (5 bases). Trimming removed 0 bases at V and 9 bases at J, with 12 bases between. CDR1 is ENHRY and CDR2 is SYGVKD in the germline V gene. This CDR3 has 15 amino acids. In DNA, the CDR3 is TGTGCCATCAGTGAGTCTCTGGGGCTCGGTTCACCCCTCCACTTT. Encoded protein: CAISESLGLGSPLHF.